The clone carrying this T cell receptor beta chain was observed a handful of times. Its antigen remains unknown. The data were obtained in a study of cytomegalovirus exposure and HLA in healthy donors. The study, taken as a whole, reports: In vitro assays verified that three CMV-associated chains recognized CMV antigens specifically. Sequencing likely produced, as an artifact, a cluster of highly shared sequence variants. Analysis was performed later, and it showed HLA-associated TCR beta chains to be more clonally expanded than equally common others. CMV serostatus was the sole immune exposure data available.

PCR primers comprised 60 Vbeta and 13 Jbeta primers. Some clones are missing from TCRdb's copy, which holds only in-frame ones; the method was immunoSEQ multiplex PCR. The sample shows about 140,000 clones, 64% of them seen only once. This CDR3 has 11 residues. Germline-derived CDR1 and CDR2 are MDHEN and SYDVKM. Trimming left V 7 bases short and J 5 bases short, with 8 bases between. The V and J genes are TRBV28 and TRBJ1-1; no reliable D call. The sequencing sample was made of PBMCs. This clonotype was sampled from a woman aged 40 to 55 in good health and CMV-seronegative. The CDR3 here is CASIRRTEAFF. Written as DNA, the CDR3 is TGTGCCAGCATCCGGCGGACTGAAGCTTTCTTT.